This TCR beta chain was retrieved from a study of blood T cell repertoires in COVID-19. Study in general: Some COVID-19 samples were acute and others convalescent; all came from the United States, Italy and Spain.

This clone came up a few times. V lost 0 bases, J lost 5 bases, and 3 bases stayed unmatched. Germline V CDR1 and CDR2: SGHRS, YFSETQ. The CDR3 consists of 14 residues. Authors' data handling: Amplification with reference gene primers provided the estimates of nucleated cell counts. Sequencing used immunoSEQ multiplex PCR; TCRdb keeps in-frame clones, though not all of them. Clone size and V and J calls were adopted from that table, with D and trimming inferred from the DNA. In the table there are under 150,000 clones, 85% of which are singletons. This receptor was identified in a woman in her thirties or forties with active or convalescent COVID-19. The sequenced material came from peripheral blood. This chain joins TRBV5-1 and TRBJ1-1, with TRBD1 matching over 8 bases. CDR3 protein: CASSLDGQGTEAFF. The CDR3 DNA sequence: TGCGCCAGCAGCTTGGATGGACAGGGAACTGAAGCTTTCTTT.